These 18 T cell receptor beta chains were all obtained from the same sample, sequenced in a study of blood T cell repertoires in COVID-19. The method was immunoSEQ multiplex PCR; TCRdb's version includes in-frame clones alone and lacks a portion of them. Counted here are 350,000 to 400,000 clones, 89% occurring once; the ten biggest clones make up around 3%. The sample taken for sequencing was peripheral blood. These receptors all stem from a woman aged 30 to 39 with COVID-19, enrolled during active disease.

The V gene is TRBV5-4, the J gene TRBJ1-1; 7 bases are shared with TRBD1. V dropped 3 bases and J dropped 2; count of bases not matched to a gene: 7. The CDR3 has 15 residues. The V gene's germline CDR1 is SGHNT and CDR2 YYREEE (reference sequence). CDR3 loop: CASSYDRAGNTEAFF. In nucleotides, the CDR3 is TGTGCCAGCAGCTACGACAGGGCGGGTAACACTGAAGCTTTCTTT.

This rearrangement joins TRBV28 to TRBJ2-7; D unresolved. Deletions cut 6 bases from V and 2 bases from J, with 5 bases between. The CDR3 loop spans 11 amino acids. Germline V gene sequence: CDR1 MDHEN, CDR2 SYDVKM. The CDR3, as DNA: TGTGCCAGCAGCCGTACCTACGAGCAGTACTTC. Encoded protein: CASSRTYEQYF. Supplemented by reference TRBV28 and TRBJ2-7, the full variable domain reads DVKVTQSSRYLVKRTGEKVFLECVQDMDHENMFWYRQDPGLGLRLIYFSYDVKMKEKGDIPEGYSVSREKKERFSLILESASTNQTSMYLCASSRTYEQYFGPGTRLTVT.

The V gene is TRBV14, the J gene TRBJ2-1, with a tentative D call TRBD2 (6 bases). The CDR3 sequence is 11 residues long. Germline V lookup: CDR1 SGHDN, CDR2 FVKESK. The V end was cut by 1 base, the J end by 12 bases, with 7 bases between. CDR3 DNA: TGTGCCAGCAGCCAAGGGGGGGTGCAGTTCTTC. As protein: CASSQGGVQFF.

The genes are TRBV30 and TRBJ2-1, with 12 bases that match TRBD2. The CDR3 is 15 amino acids. Germline V lookup: CDR1 GTSNPN, CDR2 SVGIG (reference sequence). CDR3 sequence reads: CACSILAGGDNEQFF. In nucleotides, the CDR3 is TGTGCTTGTTCCATACTAGCGGGAGGAGATAATGAGCAGTTCTTC.

The rearrangement uses TRBV25-1 and TRBJ2-1; D may be TRBD1 (5 bases). V lost 3 bases and J 4 bases, leaving 13 bases between the germline ends. This CDR3 region has 15 residues. CDR1 is MGHDK and CDR2 is SYGVNS in the germline V gene. The DNA of the CDR3 is TGTGCCAGCAGTGACAGGCAGGGCGGTTACAATGAGCAGTTCTTC. Amino acid sequence: CASSDRQGGYNEQFF.

The chain joins TRBV6-2 or TRBV6-3 to TRBJ2-1; a weak D match, TRBD2 (6 bases). Germline CDR1 is MNHEY and CDR2 is SVGEGT. The germline V and J ends were trimmed by 5 bases and 3 bases, with 14 bases remaining between them. CDR3 length: 15 residues. The DNA for the CDR3 is TGTGCCAGCAGTGTCCTCCGGGGGAACTACAATGAGCAGTTCTTC. Protein: CASSVLRGNYNEQFF.

The CDR3 DNA sequence: TGTGCCAGCAGTTTGGGAGGTGAAGCTTTCTTT. As protein: CASSLGGEAFF. V and J are TRBV27 and TRBJ1-1, with unresolved D. Trimming pared 3 bases from V and 7 bases from J, leaving 6 bases between. Per germline, CDR1 MNHEY and CDR2 SMNVEV (reference sequence). This CDR3 is 11 amino acids long.

The chain recombines TRBV19 with TRBJ2-7, with 8 positions matching TRBD1. Unmatched junction bases numbered 12, after V lost 5 bases and J lost 3 bases. Germline V gene lookup returns CDR1 LNHDA and CDR2 SQIVND (reference sequence). The CDR3 sequence is 16 residues long. The CDR3 spells CASSPSSRRGHYEQYF. In DNA form, the CDR3 reads TGTGCCAGTAGTCCAAGCTCCCGCAGGGGGCACTACGAGCAGTACTTC.

The chain links TRBV6-6 to TRBJ1-5; weak D call: TRBD1 (6 bases). The V end lost 6 bases, the J end lost 5 bases, and 17 bases lay between the germline ends. CDR3 length equals 15 residues. Germline assignment: CDR1 MNHNY and CDR2 SVGAGI (reference sequence). This chain's CDR3 is CASRGTEGVDQPQHF. CDR3 nucleotides: TGTGCCAGCAGGGGGACCGAGGGGGTGGATCAGCCCCAGCATTTT.

The chain recombines TRBV12-5 with TRBJ1-2; a weak D match, TRBD1 (6 bases). Germline V gives CDR1 LGHNT, CDR2 FRNRAP. The CDR3 extends over 16 amino acids. The V end lost 1 base, the J end lost 4 bases, and 16 bases lay between the germline ends. The CDR3 sequence: CASGLGTDSYSYGYTF. Written as DNA, the CDR3 is TGTGCTAGTGGTTTGGGGACAGACTCTTACAGCTATGGCTACACCTTC.

This clone was seen a handful of times. The V gene is TRBV28, the J gene TRBJ2-1; 9 nucleotides align to TRBD2. J gave up 3 bases and V 6 bases, and 9 bases lay outside the gene matches. CDR3 size: 16 residues. CDR1 is MDHEN and CDR2 is SYDVKM in the germline V gene. Written as DNA, the CDR3 is TGTGCCAGCAGCCAAAGTAGCGGGGGCAACTACAATGAGCAGTTCTTC. It codes for CASSQSSGGNYNEQFF.

This chain joins TRBV7-2 and TRBJ2-7, with 7 bases identical to TRBD1. With V trimmed by 1 base and J by 0 bases, 9 bases remained unmatched. The germline CDR1 and CDR2 sequences are SGHTA and FQGNSA. The CDR3 totals 17 residues. The chain's CDR3 is CASSLGPTGDGSYEQYV. The CDR3 region has the DNA TGTGCCAGCAGCTTAGGACCAACAGGGGACGGCTCCTACGAGCAGTACGTC.

The chain employs TRBV4-3 and TRBJ2-2, with 10 bases that match TRBD2. CDR3 size: 17 residues. V was clipped by 1 base and J by 4 bases; unmatched bases: 6. The germline V gene encodes CDR1 LGHNA and CDR2 YSLEER. The CDR3 sequence is CASSQGIKREGTGELFF. The CDR3 region has the DNA TGCGCCAGCAGCCAAGGGATCAAGCGGGAGGGCACCGGGGAGCTGTTTTTT.

The V and J genes are TRBV7-2 and TRBJ2-7, with D tentatively TRBD2 (7 bases). The CDR3 spans 15 residues. Germline assignment: CDR1 SGHTA and CDR2 FQGNSA. Trimming pared 3 bases from V and 3 bases from J, leaving 15 bases between. The CDR3 is CASSFRGGPNYEQYF. The CDR3 DNA follows: TGTGCCAGCAGCTTTAGGGGGGGGCCTAACTACGAGCAGTACTTC.

This clone came up once. The chain links TRBV3-1 (or the pseudogene TRBV3-2) to TRBJ1-1, with D perhaps matching TRBD1 (6 bases). This CDR3 is built from 13 residues. V lost 5 bases and J lost 6, with 13 bases in between. CDR1 LGHDT and CDR2 YNNKEL come from the germline V gene (reference sequence). CDR3: CASSRGRDAEAFF. The CDR3 coding sequence is TGTGCCAGCAGCAGGGGGAGGGACGCTGAAGCTTTCTTT.

The chain is built from TRBV5-1 and TRBJ2-7; D gene ambiguous. CDR1 SGHRS and CDR2 YFSETQ come from the germline V gene. Trimming shortened V by 4 bases and J by 3 bases, and 17 bases separated the two germline ends. This CDR3 has 15 amino acids. This CDR3 is CASSQSAESLYEQYF. CDR3 bases: TGCGCCAGCAGCCAGTCGGCGGAGTCCCTCTACGAGCAGTACTTC.

This chain uses TRBV4-3 with TRBJ2-7; 7 nucleotides align to TRBD1. V lost 2 bases and J lost 0; bases outside the gene matches: 10. This CDR3 is built from 17 residues. Germline V gene data show CDR1 as LGHNA and CDR2 as YSLEER. This CDR3 reads CASSQIRRGLSSYEQYV. CDR3 bases: TGCGCCAGCAGCCAAATCCGAAGGGGGCTGAGCTCCTACGAGCAGTACGTC.

V gene TRBV12-3 or TRBV12-4 combines with J gene TRBJ1-4; a weak D match, TRBD1 (5 bases). Trimming took off 9 bases at V and 6 bases at J, with 11 bases between the two ends. This CDR3 spans 12 amino acids. Written as DNA, the CDR3 is TGTGCCAGTCAAGGAGGGGATGAAAAACTGTTTTTT. Encoded protein: CASQGGDEKLFF.